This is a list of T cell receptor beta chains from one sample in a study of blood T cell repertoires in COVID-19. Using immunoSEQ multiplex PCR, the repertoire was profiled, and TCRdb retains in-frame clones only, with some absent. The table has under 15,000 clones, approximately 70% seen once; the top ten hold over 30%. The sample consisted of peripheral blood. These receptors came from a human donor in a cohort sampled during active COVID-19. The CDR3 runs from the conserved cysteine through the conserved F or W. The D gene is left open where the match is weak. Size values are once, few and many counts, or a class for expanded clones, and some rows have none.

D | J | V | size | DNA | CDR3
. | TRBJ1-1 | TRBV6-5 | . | TGTGCCAGCAGTTACCGTCCCGGGACAACTGAAGCTTTCTTT | CASSYRPGTTEAFF
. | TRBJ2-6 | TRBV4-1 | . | TGCGCCAGCAGCCAAGTACAGCTCTCTGGGGCCAACGTCCTGACTTTC | CASSQVQLSGANVLTF
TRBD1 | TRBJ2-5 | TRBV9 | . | TGTGCCAGCAGCGTGCTCGTGACAGGGGGGAAAGAGACCCAGTACTTC | CASSVLVTGGKETQYF
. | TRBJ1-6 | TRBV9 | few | TGTGCCAGCAGCGTAGCTGGACTTTCGGGTTCACCCCTCCACTTT | CASSVAGLSGSPLHF
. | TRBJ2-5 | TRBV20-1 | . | TGCAGTGCTCTCACAGGAGAGACCCAGTACTTC | CSALTGETQYF
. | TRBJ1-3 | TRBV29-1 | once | TGCAGCGTTGAAAAGGGGACTGGAAACACCATATATTTT | CSVEKGTGNTIYF
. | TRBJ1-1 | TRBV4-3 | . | TGCGCCAGCAGCCAAGATTTACAGGTGAACACTGAAGCTTTCTTT | CASSQDLQVNTEAFF
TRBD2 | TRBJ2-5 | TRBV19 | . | TGTGCCAGTAGTAGCGGGACTAGGAGGCAAGAGACCCAGTACTTC | CASSSGTRRQETQYF
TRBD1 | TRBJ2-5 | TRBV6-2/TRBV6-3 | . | TGTGCCAGCAGTTACTCGGCAGGGGGCTACGGTAGGGAGACCCAGTACTTC | CASSYSAGGYGRETQYF
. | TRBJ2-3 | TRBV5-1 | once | TGCGCCAGCAGCTTGGTCCAGGGGAGCACAGATACGCAGTATTTT | CASSLVQGSTDTQYF
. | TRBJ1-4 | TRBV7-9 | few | TGTGCCAGCAGCCCCACGCAGGGTGCAGGGGAAAAACTGTTTTTT | CASSPTQGAGEKLFF
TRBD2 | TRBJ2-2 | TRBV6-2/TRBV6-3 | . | TGTGCCAGCAGTTTCGGACTAGCAGGCACCGGGGAGCTGTTTTTT | CASSFGLAGTGELFF
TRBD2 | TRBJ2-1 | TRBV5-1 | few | TGCGCCAGCAGACCGGGGACTAGCGGTTGGGACAATGAGCAGTTCTTC | CASRPGTSGWDNEQFF
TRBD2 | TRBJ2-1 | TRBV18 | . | TGTGCCAGCTCACCGCGGACAGGGGGACTAGCGGGAGGGAGAGCCTACAATGAGCAGTTCTTC | CASSPRTGGLAGGRAYNEQFF
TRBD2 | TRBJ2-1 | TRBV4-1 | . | TGCGCCAGCCGGCGGGAGGGTCATGAGCAGTTCTTC | CASRREGHEQFF
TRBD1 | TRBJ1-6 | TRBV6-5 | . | TGTGCCAGCAGGGCACAGGGGGCCCCTAATTCACCCCTCCACTTT | CASRAQGAPNSPLHF
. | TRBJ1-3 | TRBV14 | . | TGTGCCAGCAGCAGAGGGACAAACACTGGAAACACCATATATTTT | CASSRGTNTGNTIYF
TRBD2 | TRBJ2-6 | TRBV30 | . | TGTGCCTGGAGTGTAGGGACTAGCGGGGGGCGCGGGGCCAACGTCCTGACTTTC | CAWSVGTSGGRGANVLTF
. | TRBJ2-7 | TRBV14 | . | TGTGCCAGCAGCCAAGTTCCCAGCTCCTACGAGCAGTACTTC | CASSQVPSSYEQYF
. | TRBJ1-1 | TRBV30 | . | TGTGCCTGGATTCGGAGGGGTTTGAGCAAAGCTTTCTTT | CAWIRRGLSKAFF
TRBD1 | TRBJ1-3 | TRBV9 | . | TGTGCCAGCAGCGTAGAGGGGGCATATGGAAACACCATATATTTT | CASSVEGAYGNTIYF
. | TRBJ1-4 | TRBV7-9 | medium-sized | TGTGCCAGCAGCTTAGTGGAGGGGAATGAAAAACTGTTTTTT | CASSLVEGNEKLFF
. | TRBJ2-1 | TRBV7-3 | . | TGTGCCAGCAGCTTAAGGTCGAGCGAGGCCTACAATGAGCAGTTCTTC | CASSLRSSEAYNEQFF
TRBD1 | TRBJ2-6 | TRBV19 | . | TGTGCCAGTAGTGGGACAGGGCGTGGCGGGGCCAACGTCCTGACTTTC | CASSGTGRGGANVLTF
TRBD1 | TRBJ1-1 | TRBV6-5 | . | TGTGCCAGCAGCCTACAGGGGACTCACGCTTTCTTT | CASSLQGTHAFF
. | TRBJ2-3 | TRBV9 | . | TGTGCCAGCAGCGTAGCTCCAGCGGAGTACACAGATACGCAGTATTTT | CASSVAPAEYTDTQYF
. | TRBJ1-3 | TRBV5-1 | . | TGCGCCAGCAGCTCCCCGGGTGGAAACACCATATATTTT | CASSSPGGNTIYF
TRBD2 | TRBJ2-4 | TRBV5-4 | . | TGTGCCAGCAGCCCGGCGGTAGCGGGGACCACCAAAAACATTCAGTACTTC | CASSPAVAGTTKNIQYF
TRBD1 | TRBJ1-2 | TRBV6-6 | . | TGTGTCAGCAGTTACAACCAGGGGGCGCTGTATGGCTACACCTTC | CVSSYNQGALYGYTF
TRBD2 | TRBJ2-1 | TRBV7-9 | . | TGTGCCAGCAGCTCTTCGACTAGCGGGAGGGACAATGAGCAGTTCTTC | CASSSSTSGRDNEQFF
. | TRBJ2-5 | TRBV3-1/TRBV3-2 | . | TGTGCCAGCAGCCAGTTCGGCCAAGAGACCCAGTACTTC | CASSQFGQETQYF
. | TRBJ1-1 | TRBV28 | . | TGTGCCAGCAGTTTACAGGTCAGTGAAGCTTTCTTT | CASSLQVSEAFF
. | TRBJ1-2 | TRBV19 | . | TGTGCCAGTAGTATAGGCGGAGGCGGGAACTATGGCTACACCTTC | CASSIGGGGNYGYTF
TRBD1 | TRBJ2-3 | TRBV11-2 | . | TGTGCCAGCAGCTTTACAGGGGGCACAGATACGCAGTATTTT | CASSFTGGTDTQYF
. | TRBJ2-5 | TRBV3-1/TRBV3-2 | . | TGTGCCAGCAGCCAAGTTTCCAGGCAAGAGACCCAGTACTTC | CASSQVSRQETQYF